Shown below are 2 T cell receptor beta chains from a single sample sequenced in a study of T-cell reconstitution after alpha-beta-depleted transplantation in children. The TCRbeta library incorporated unique molecular identifiers. TCRdb ran MiXCR on the PCR reads and lists one entry per CDR3 protein. This sample has about 260,000 distinct CDR3 sequences, with roughly 10% found just once. Material: peripheral blood, obtained 180 days after TCRalphabeta/CD19-depleted stem cell transplant. These receptors all stem from a male patient between 2 and 9 years old who had a stem cell transplant for chronic granulomatous disease, so the T cells may come from the graft donor.

The table lists this clonotype with many counts. The rearrangement links TRBV6-5 to TRBJ1-5, with TRBD1 matching 10 bases. The CDR3 loop spans 14 amino acids. Germline lookup yields CDR1 MNHEY and CDR2 SVGAGI. Trimming took 6 bases from V and 4 from J; bases not matched to a gene: 3. This CDR3 reads CASSWGQGNQPQHF. The CDR3 bases are TGTGCCAGCAGCTGGGGACAGGGGAATCAGCCCCAGCATTTT.

This clonotype was observed at least ten times. The chain combines TRBV25-1 with TRBJ2-7, with 8 nucleotides matching TRBD1. V lost 3 bases to trimming and J lost 2 bases; unmatched junction nucleotides: 3. This CDR3 is built from 14 residues. CDR1 is MGHDK and CDR2 is SYGVNS in the germline V gene. In DNA, the CDR3 is TGTGCCAGCAGTGACAGGGGGCATGCCTACGAGCAGTACTTC. Translated, it gives CASSDRGHAYEQYF.